The 26 T cell receptor beta chains reported below all come from one sample, sequenced in a study of cytomegalovirus exposure and HLA in healthy donors. The PCR had 60 Vbeta and 13 Jbeta primers. The table came from immunoSEQ multiplex PCR; TCRdb's copy has only in-frame clones and leaves some out. Of 100,000 or so clones listed, approximately 80% are singletons. The material sequenced was PBMCs. These receptors came from a woman younger than 35 in good health and CMV-seronegative.

V and J are TRBV28 and TRBJ2-7; D gene uncertain. The CDR3 spans 14 residues. V gave up 7 bases and J gave up 0 bases, with 13 bases separating them. Germline V gives CDR1 MDHEN, CDR2 SYDVKM. The CDR3 region is CASTHRDSSYEQYF. As DNA, the CDR3 is TGTGCCAGCACTCACAGAGATAGCTCCTACGAGCAGTACTTC.

V usage is TRBV7-2 and J usage is TRBJ2-7; D unclear. Trimming shortened V by 1 base and J by 0 bases, and 10 bases separated the two germline ends. Germline CDR1 SGHTA, CDR2 FQGNSA. This CDR3 contains 15 residues. The DNA of the CDR3 is TGTGCCAGCAGCTTAGGGCTGTATCCCTCCTACGAGCAGTACTTC. Protein sequence: CASSLGLYPSYEQYF.

The gene calls are TRBV13 and TRBJ2-5, with 14 bases fitting TRBD2. Germline CDR1 and CDR2: PRHDT and FYEKMQ (reference sequence). The J segment lost 3 bases and the V segment lost 5 bases, leaving 11 bases of the junction unmatched. This CDR3 comprises 18 residues. The CDR3 region has the DNA TGTGCCAGCAGCGCCCGGACTAGCGGGGGGCGGATTGAAGAGACCCAGTACTTC. Residues: CASSARTSGGRIEETQYF.

The chain uses TRBV29-1 and TRBJ2-1; 7 bases fit TRBD2. Germline CDR1 SQVTM, CDR2 ANQGSEA. Trimming removed 5 bases from V and 3 bases from J; junction bases left unmatched: 4. The CDR3 sequence is 13 residues long. CDR3 sequence reads: CSVWGGLYNEQFF. DNA for the CDR3: TGCAGCGTTTGGGGGGGACTCTACAATGAGCAGTTCTTC.

The CDR3 protein is CASSPTGSYGYEQYF. The CDR3 DNA follows: TGTGCCAGTAGTCCGACAGGGAGTTACGGCTACGAGCAGTACTTC. The chain recombines TRBV19 with TRBJ2-7, with TRBD1 matching 7 bases. V lost 5 bases and J lost 3; bases outside the gene matches: 10. CDR3 length equals 15 residues. Germline-derived CDR1 and CDR2 are LNHDA and SQIVND (reference sequence).

This chain joins TRBV6-4 and TRBJ2-3; TRBD2 matches 11 bases. Per the germline V gene, CDR1 is MRHNA and CDR2 is SNTAGT. Trimming removed 3 bases from V and 3 bases from J; junction bases left unmatched: 5. The CDR3 spans 16 residues. This CDR3 is CASSELAGASTDTQYF. CDR3 sequence (DNA): TGTGCCAGCAGTGAACTAGCGGGAGCGTCGACAGATACGCAGTATTTT.

The chain has TRBV27 and TRBJ2-7; unclear D gene. This CDR3 is 15 amino acids long. Trimming took off 6 bases at V and 3 bases at J, with 18 bases between the two ends. CDR1 is MNHEY and CDR2 is SMNVEV in the germline V gene (reference sequence). For the CDR3, the DNA is TGTGCCAGCAGATGGAGCTTAAATCCTGACTACGAGCAGTACTTC. This gives the protein CASRWSLNPDYEQYF.

The rearrangement uses TRBV6-1 and TRBJ1-1, with no clear D. The CDR3 is 13 residues long. The germline V gene encodes CDR1 MNHNS and CDR2 SASEGT. With 6 bases removed from V and 1 base from J, the gap between germline ends came to 9 bases. For the CDR3, the DNA is TGTGCCAGCAGAAAGAGGGAGAACACTGAAGCTTTCTTT. Protein: CASRKRENTEAFF.

The chain has TRBV28 and TRBJ1-4; D is possibly TRBD1 (6 bases). The V end was cut by 3 bases, the J end by 2 bases, with 13 bases between. The germline V gene encodes CDR1 MDHEN and CDR2 SYDVKM. CDR3 length: 16 residues. The DNA of the CDR3 is TGTGCCAGCAGTTTTTGGGAGGGGGACACTAATGAAAAACTGTTTTTT. Encoded protein: CASSFWEGDTNEKLFF.

The rearrangement joins TRBV7-2 to TRBJ1-5; TRBD1 is a possible D gene (5 bases). V lost 0 bases and J 0 bases, leaving 12 bases between the germline ends. The CDR3 loop spans 17 amino acids. The germline gives CDR1 SGHTA, CDR2 FQGNSA. The CDR3 protein is CASSLAGQGISNQPQHF. CDR3 DNA sequence: TGTGCCAGCAGCTTAGCGGGGCAGGGAATTAGCAATCAGCCCCAGCATTTT.

The sample holds one count of this clone. The genes are TRBV5-1 and TRBJ2-1; D unclear. CDR1 is SGHRS and CDR2 is YFSETQ in the germline V gene. V dropped 4 bases and J dropped 2 bases, with 16 bases sitting between them. There are 16 residues in the CDR3. DNA for the CDR3: TGCGCCAGCAGCCCCCGAGCTAACCCCCCCTACAATGAGCAGTTCTTC. Protein product: CASSPRANPPYNEQFF.

In the case of this clone: Sequence at one end of the junction differs from germline and may be a read error. V and J are TRBV6-5 and TRBJ2-1, with 11 bases fitting TRBD2. The CDR3 loop spans 15 amino acids. Germline V gene lookup returns CDR1 MNHEY and CDR2 SVGAGI. The CDR3 sequence is CASTYAGLAVNEQFF. CDR3 bases: TGTGCCAGCACTTACGCGGGACTAGCGGTCAATGAGCAGTTCTTC.

Ten or more counts support this clone. This rearrangement joins TRBV6-4 to TRBJ2-1; 14 bases align to TRBD2. This CDR3 spans 15 amino acids. V trimming: 3 bases; J trimming: 8 bases; junction bases outside the gene matches: 3. CDR1 and CDR2 (germline): MRHNA, SNTAGT. CDR3 residues: CASSETSGGGYEQFF. As DNA, the CDR3 is TGTGCCAGCAGTGAGACTAGCGGGGGGGGCTATGAGCAGTTCTTC.

The sample holds one count of this clone. The chain is built from TRBV28 and TRBJ1-6, with no clear D. The CDR3 is 14 residues long. Trimming cost V 7 bases and J 6 bases, with 13 bases left between them. Germline V gene data show CDR1 as MDHEN and CDR2 as SYDVKM. CDR3 nucleotide sequence: TGTGCCAGCAATTCTGGAACAGCTAATTCACCCCTCCACTTT. It yields the protein CASNSGTANSPLHF.

The chain couples TRBV2 to TRBJ2-2; D remains unclear. The length of the CDR3 is 15 residues. Trimming pared 2 bases from V and 2 bases from J, leaving 9 bases between. In germline, CDR1 is SNHLY, CDR2 FYNNEI. As DNA, the CDR3 is TGTGCCAGCAGTGAATGGCCTCCCAACACCGGGGAGCTGTTTTTT. Residues: CASSEWPPNTGELFF.

This clone is a singleton in its sample. Here the CDR3 reads CASTQGARTEAFF. The CDR3 bases are TGTGCCAGCACCCAGGGGGCGCGCACTGAAGCTTTCTTT. The chain is built from TRBV28 and TRBJ1-1, with 8 positions matching TRBD1. V trimming: 7 bases; J trimming: 4 bases; junction bases outside the gene matches: 5. Germline V gives CDR1 MDHEN, CDR2 SYDVKM. The CDR3 covers 13 residues. The full variable domain, completed using reference TRBV28 and TRBJ1-1, is DVKVTQSSRYLVKRTGEKVFLECVQDMDHENMFWYRQDPGLGLRLIYFSYDVKMKEKGDIPEGYSVSREKKERFSLILESASTNQTSMYLCASTQGARTEAFFGQGTRLTVV.

This chain connects TRBV9 to TRBJ1-6; perhaps TRBD1 as D (6 bases). The CDR3 runs 16 residues. V lost 3 bases and J 5 bases, leaving 15 bases between the germline ends. Germline loops: CDR1 SGDLS, CDR2 YYNGEE. Here the CDR3 reads CASSARTTGDNSPLHF. The CDR3 DNA reads as TGTGCCAGCAGCGCCAGGACGACAGGAGATAATTCACCCCTCCACTTT.

V and J are TRBV20-1 and TRBJ2-1, with D perhaps TRBD2 (6 bases). CDR3 size: 11 residues. The germline CDR1 and CDR2 sequences are DFQATT and SNEGSKA (reference sequence). Trimming cost V 3 bases and J 10 bases, with 10 bases left between them. The chain's CDR3 is CSASGRMEQFF. The DNA of the CDR3 is TGCAGTGCTAGTGGGAGGATGGAGCAGTTCTTC.

The genes are TRBV9 and TRBJ2-5, with 10 bases that match TRBD1. Germline V lookup: CDR1 SGDLS, CDR2 YYNGEE. After removal of 7 bases from V and 5 bases from J, the junction contained 11 bases not matched to a gene. This CDR3 contains 15 residues. The DNA of the CDR3 is TGTGCCAGCGCTGGGACAGGGGTGATTGGGGAGACCCAGTACTTC. Amino acid sequence: CASAGTGVIGETQYF. The full variable domain, with the rest looked up from reference TRBV9 and TRBJ2-5, is DSGVTQTPKHLITATGQRVTLRCSPRSGDLSVYWYQQSLDQGLQFLIQYYNGEERAKGNILERFSAQQFPDLHSELNLSSLELGDSALYFCASAGTGVIGETQYFGPGTRLLVL.

Remarks on this clone: Other DNA sequences of this sample code for an identical CDR3. This chain joins TRBV15 and TRBJ1-5; 7 positions agree with TRBD1. Looked up from germline, CDR1 is LNHNV and CDR2 is YYDKDF (reference sequence). V lost 0 bases, J lost 7 bases, and 3 bases stayed unmatched. The CDR3 length is 14 residues. The CDR3 reads CATSREGGEQPQHF. CDR3 nucleotides: TGTGCCACCAGCAGAGAAGGGGGCGAGCAGCCCCAGCATTTT. The whole variable domain, remainder taken from reference TRBV15 and TRBJ1-5, is DAMVIQNPRYQVTQFGKPVTLSCSQTLNHNVMYWYQQKSSQAPKLLFHYYDKDFNNEADTPDNFQSRRPNTSFCFLDIRSPGLGDTAMYLCATSREGGEQPQHFGDGTRLSIL.

This clone was seen only once. The chain is built from TRBV30 and TRBJ2-1; 11 bases agree with TRBD2. The V segment lost 4 bases and the J segment 7 bases; nucleotides outside the gene matches: 3. This CDR3 has 13 residues. Germline loops: CDR1 GTSNPN, CDR2 SVGIG (reference sequence). The CDR3 reads CAWTSGGRNEQFF. CDR3 sequence (DNA): TGTGCCTGGACTAGCGGGGGGAGGAATGAGCAGTTCTTC.

This chain joins TRBV7-9 and TRBJ2-1; D is unresolved. Germline V gene lookup returns CDR1 SEHNR and CDR2 FQNEAQ (reference sequence). This CDR3 is built from 13 residues. The V end lost 2 bases, the J end lost 4 bases, and 6 bases lay between the germline ends. The CDR3 coding sequence is TGTGCCAGCAGCTTACCTCTATACAATGAGCAGTTCTTC. It is translated as CASSLPLYNEQFF.

As regards this clone: Other DNA sequences of this sample code for an identical CDR3. This chain connects TRBV7-2 to TRBJ1-2; 10 nucleotides line up with TRBD1. With V trimmed by 1 base and J by 6 bases, 14 bases remained unmatched. In germline, CDR1 is SGHTA, CDR2 FQGNSA. The CDR3 length is 18 residues. The CDR3, as DNA: TGTGCCAGCAGCTTAGATAGTATTATACAGACAGGGGGCAATGGCTACACCTTC. Protein sequence: CASSLDSIIQTGGNGYTF.

The J gene is TRBJ2-1, the V gene TRBV7-9; 7 nucleotides match TRBD1. CDR1 SEHNR and CDR2 FQNEAQ come from the germline V gene (reference sequence). The CDR3 covers 15 residues. V trimming: 3 bases; J trimming: 4 bases; junction bases outside the gene matches: 6. The CDR3 loop reads CASSFSGQAYNEQFF. CDR3 sequence (DNA): TGTGCCAGCAGCTTTTCCGGACAGGCTTACAATGAGCAGTTCTTC.

The chain has TRBV5-1 and TRBJ1-2; D ambiguous. The CDR3 covers 15 residues. The germline V and J ends were trimmed by 0 bases and 6 bases, with 15 bases remaining between them. CDR1 and CDR2 (germline): SGHRS, YFSETQ. The DNA of the CDR3 is TGCGCCAGCAGCTTGGCACAGCATGGCTTCGATGGCTACACCTTC. Encoded protein: CASSLAQHGFDGYTF.

This chain uses TRBV19 with TRBJ2-7; 8 positions agree with TRBD2. V lost 4 bases, J lost 4 bases, and 3 bases stayed unmatched. Germline V lookup: CDR1 LNHDA, CDR2 SQIVND (reference sequence). The CDR3 extends over 13 amino acids. CDR3 amino acids: CASSTQREYEQYF. Here the CDR3 DNA reads TGTGCCAGTAGTACCCAGCGGGAGTACGAGCAGTACTTC.